What follows are 17 T cell receptor beta chains derived from one specimen sequenced in a study of cytomegalovirus exposure and HLA in healthy donors. PCR was performed using 60 Vbeta and 13 Jbeta primers. The method was immunoSEQ multiplex PCR; TCRdb's version includes in-frame clones alone and lacks a portion of them. The sample includes roughly 120,000 clones, around two thirds seen only once; the top ten take roughly 8.2%. Sequenced material: PBMCs. These receptors were obtained from a woman aged 40 to 50 in good health and CMV-seropositive.

V is TRBV7-8 and J is TRBJ2-5; a weak D match, TRBD1 (5 bases). V was pared by 2 bases and J by 5 bases, with 12 bases between. The CDR3 sequence is 14 residues long. The germline CDR1 and CDR2 sequences are SGHVS and FQNEAQ. The CDR3 region is CASSLQGAAETQYF. CDR3 nucleotides: TGTGCCAGCAGCTTACAAGGGGCCGCGGAGACCCAGTACTTC.

V usage is TRBV29-1 and J usage is TRBJ2-2; TRBD2 agrees at 7 bases. Per germline, CDR1 SQVTM and CDR2 ANQGSEA. Trimming cost V 7 bases and J 6 bases; bases outside gene matches: 11. There are 14 residues in the CDR3. The CDR3 sequence: CSGEGPGVSGELFF. The DNA of the CDR3 is TGCAGCGGGGAGGGTCCGGGGGTTTCCGGGGAGCTGTTTTTT.

The chain links TRBV13 to TRBJ2-5; tentatively, D is TRBD1 (6 bases). CDR1 is PRHDT, CDR2 FYEKMQ, per germline (reference sequence). Trimming removed 4 bases at V and 5 bases at J, with 17 bases between. The CDR3 has 15 amino acids. The chain's CDR3 is CASSSSRGLWETQYF. The CDR3 region has the DNA TGTGCCAGCAGCTCATCCAGGGGTTTGTGGGAGACCCAGTACTTC.

The V call is TRBV13, the J call TRBJ1-1; 7 bases fit TRBD1. Germline trimming cut 1 base from V and 6 bases from J; bases unmatched to any gene: 5. The CDR3 runs to 14 residues. CDR1 PRHDT and CDR2 FYEKMQ come from the germline V gene (reference sequence). CDR3 in DNA: TGTGCCAGCAGCTTAGCGAACAGGGGTGCTGAAGCTTTCTTT. Amino acid sequence: CASSLANRGAEAFF.

The chain is built from TRBV7-9 and TRBJ1-2, with 8 bases aligning to TRBD1. Trimming took 5 bases from V and 10 from J; bases not matched to a gene: 12. The CDR3 spans 14 residues. Germline CDR1 SEHNR, CDR2 FQNEAQ (reference sequence). The CDR3 protein is CASSPQTGVEDYTF. CDR3 DNA: TGTGCCAGCAGCCCGCAGACAGGGGTTGAGGACTACACCTTC.

V gene TRBV7-2 combines with J gene TRBJ2-7; 11 bases line up with TRBD1. The ends lost 7 bases at V and 4 bases at J; junction bases unmatched: 9. Germline V gene sequence: CDR1 SGHTA, CDR2 FQGNSA. The CDR3 contains 15 residues. The chain's CDR3 is CASTRGGQGGYEQYF. The DNA for the CDR3 is TGTGCCAGCACCAGGGGGGGACAGGGGGGGTACGAGCAGTACTTC.

This clone has only a few counts. The rearrangement joins TRBV6-5 to TRBJ2-3; 10 nucleotides match TRBD1. In germline, CDR1 is MNHEY, CDR2 SVGAGI. This CDR3 is 15 amino acids long. V lost 6 bases and J lost 4; bases outside the gene matches: 7. CDR3 amino acids: CASRADGTGADTQYF. The CDR3 DNA follows: TGTGCCAGCAGAGCTGACGGGACAGGGGCAGATACGCAGTATTTT.

V is TRBV4-3 and J is TRBJ1-2, with D uncertain. Between the trimmed V and J ends, which lost 4 bases and 2 bases, there was a span of 8 bases. This CDR3 comprises 13 residues. From germline, CDR1 is LGHNA and CDR2 YSLEER. The CDR3 bases are TGCGCCAGCAGCCCCGGTCTCAACTATGGCTACACCTTC. It encodes CASSPGLNYGYTF.

The chain joins TRBV7-9 to TRBJ2-7; D may be TRBD2 (5 bases). The CDR3 consists of 12 residues. V lost 5 bases to trimming and J lost 5 bases, with 10 bases between them. Germline V lookup: CDR1 SEHNR, CDR2 FQNEAQ (reference sequence). The CDR3 reads CASSPHGDEQYF. CDR3 nucleotide sequence: TGTGCCAGCAGCCCCCACGGGGACGAGCAGTACTTC.

The CDR3: CASSVALGLDGNEQFF. CDR3 bases: TGTGCCAGCAGCGTAGCTTTGGGACTAGACGGTAATGAGCAGTTCTTC. The chain combines TRBV9 with TRBJ2-1, with TRBD2 matching over 8 bases. The V gene's germline CDR1 is SGDLS and CDR2 YYNGEE. The CDR3 has 16 residues. The V segment lost 0 bases and the J segment 7 bases; nucleotides outside the gene matches: 9.

The genes are TRBV6-5 and TRBJ2-3; D not certain. V dropped 2 bases and J dropped 6 bases, with 3 bases sitting between them. Germline-derived CDR1 and CDR2 are MNHEY and SVGAGI. CDR3 length equals 11 residues. The CDR3 here is CASSYEDTQYF. DNA for the CDR3: TGTGCCAGCAGTTACGAGGATACGCAGTATTTT.

This clone turned up a few times. V usage is TRBV6-1 and J usage is TRBJ1-5; a possible D gene is TRBD1 (5 bases). Germline V gives CDR1 MNHNS, CDR2 SASEGT. The CDR3 totals 13 residues. V was shortened by 4 bases and J by 4 bases, with 8 bases between the two germline ends. In DNA form, the CDR3 reads TGTGCCAGCAGTGGGAAGGGGAATCAGCCCCAGCATTTT. Translated, it gives CASSGKGNQPQHF.

The rearrangement uses TRBV5-4 and TRBJ1-1; D ambiguous. The CDR3 loop spans 15 amino acids. CDR1 and CDR2 from the germline V gene are SGHNT and YYREEE (reference sequence). Trimming removed 0 bases from V and 0 bases from J, with 9 bases in between. The CDR3 reads CASSLAERMNTEAFF. The CDR3 nucleotides are TGTGCCAGCAGCTTGGCTGAGCGGATGAACACTGAAGCTTTCTTT.

This clone was found a few times. The genes are TRBV5-6 and TRBJ1-2, with TRBD1 as a possible D gene (5 bases). This CDR3 spans 15 amino acids. Germline assignment: CDR1 SGHDT and CDR2 YYEEEE. The V and J ends lost 2 bases and 1 base respectively, with 12 bases between them. The CDR3: CASSFVDKFNYGYTF. CDR3 DNA sequence: TGTGCCAGCAGCTTCGTGGACAAATTTAACTATGGCTACACCTTC.

This clone appeared a single time. This chain joins TRBV6-5 and TRBJ1-4; 8 positions match TRBD1. Germline V gene sequence: CDR1 MNHEY, CDR2 SVGAGI. V lost 5 bases to trimming and J lost 8 bases; unmatched junction nucleotides: 7. This CDR3 comprises 14 residues. The CDR3 loop reads CASSLDRDGEKLFF. In DNA, the CDR3 is TGTGCCAGCAGTCTGGACAGGGATGGGGAAAAACTGTTTTTT.

The rearrangement joins TRBV5-1 to TRBJ2-3; 7 bases align to TRBD1. The V gene's germline CDR1 is SGHRS and CDR2 YFSETQ. This CDR3 has 14 residues. V was clipped by 2 bases and J by 6 bases; unmatched bases: 6. CDR3 DNA: TGCGCCAGCAGCTTTTCACAGGGGACGGATACGCAGTATTTT. Residues: CASSFSQGTDTQYF.

This chain links TRBV15 with TRBJ1-5, with 7 bases aligning to TRBD1. CDR1 and CDR2 from the germline V gene are LNHNV and YYDKDF (reference sequence). This CDR3 spans 13 amino acids. The ends lost 2 bases at V and 10 bases at J; junction bases unmatched: 5. CDR3 region: CATSRLRGHPQHF. Here the CDR3 DNA reads TGTGCCACCAGCAGATTAAGGGGGCACCCCCAGCATTTT.